This entry lists 22 T cell receptor beta chains sequenced from one sample in a study of T cells in Graves' hyperthyroidism and ophthalmopathy. Amplified regions were TCR beta CDR3 sequences from RNA transcripts. First-round RT-PCR targeting the TCR CDR3 was performed with the HTBI primer set. TCRdb reprocessed the multiplex PCR reads via MiXCR and lists one record per CDR3 protein. The sample shows fewer than 650,000 distinct CDR3 sequences, 40% to 50% of them seen only once. Sequencing input: peripheral blood or thyroid tissue (not recorded which). The origin of the receptors is an adult woman with Graves' disease, either hyperthyroidism or ophthalmopathy (not recorded which).

The genes are TRBV20-1 and TRBJ2-1, with 10 positions matching TRBD2. This CDR3 has 14 amino acids. J lost 6 bases, V lost 3 bases, and 5 bases had no gene match. Germline lookup yields CDR1 DFQATT and CDR2 SNEGSKA (reference sequence). CDR3 coding DNA: TGCAGTGCTAGGATGGCTAGCGGGGGCAATGAGCAGTTCTTC. It specifies CSARMASGGNEQFF.

V is TRBV7-9 and J is TRBJ1-1, with 7 bases identical to TRBD1. With V trimmed by 3 bases and J by 6 bases, 10 bases remained unmatched. Germline-derived CDR1 and CDR2 are SEHNR and FQNEAQ (reference sequence). The CDR3 has 15 residues. The CDR3 sequence: CASSLPDREVPEAFF. The DNA of the CDR3 is TGTGCCAGCAGCTTGCCAGACAGGGAGGTACCTGAAGCTTTCTTT.

The chain couples TRBV29-1 to TRBJ1-2; D may be TRBD1 (5 bases). The CDR3 covers 11 residues. V was shortened by 7 bases and J by 8 bases, with 14 bases between the two germline ends. The germline V gene encodes CDR1 SQVTM and CDR2 ANQGSEA. The CDR3 protein is CSGDGAVGYTF. The CDR3, as DNA: TGCAGCGGAGACGGGGCGGTGGGCTACACCTTC.

The chain is built from TRBV15 and TRBJ1-5, with 9 nucleotides matching TRBD1. V trimming: 5 bases; J trimming: 4 bases; junction bases outside the gene matches: 6. The CDR3 runs 15 residues. CDR1 and CDR2 from the germline V gene are LNHNV and YYDKDF (reference sequence). The CDR3 coding sequence is TGTGCCACCAGCCAAGACAGGGGGACAAATCAGCCCCAGCATTTT. Amino acids: CATSQDRGTNQPQHF.

The chain has TRBV12-3 or TRBV12-4 and TRBJ1-4, with D perhaps matching TRBD1 (5 bases). The V gene lost 6 bases and the J gene lost 5 bases, with 10 bases spanning the gap. This CDR3 has 13 amino acids. Written as DNA, the CDR3 is TGTGCCAGCAGATTGGGGCTGAATGAAAAACTGTTTTTT. Translation: CASRLGLNEKLFF.

The chain links TRBV7-6 to TRBJ2-5; D is undetermined. Germline loops: CDR1 SGHVS, CDR2 FNYEAQ. This CDR3 is 14 amino acids long. Trimming pared 0 bases from V and 5 bases from J, leaving 10 bases between. The CDR3 nucleotides are TGTGCCAGCAGCTTAGCCTGGGATGCGGAGACCCAGTACTTC. Protein: CASSLAWDAETQYF.

This clonotype has ten or more counts. The CDR3 reads CASTREKAFF. CDR3 sequence (DNA): TGTGCCAGCACCAGGGAGAAAGCTTTCTTT. This chain joins TRBV6-6 and TRBJ1-1; TRBD1 is a possible D gene (5 bases). V lost 7 bases to trimming and J lost 9 bases, with 9 bases between them. The germline V gene has CDR1 MNHNY and CDR2 SVGAGI (reference sequence). This CDR3 spans 10 amino acids.

This clonotype appeared once. This clone may be a read error of a much larger clone one base away. The chain is built from TRBV12-3 or TRBV12-4 and TRBJ2-6; the D gene could be TRBD1 or TRBD2 (5 bases each). There are 15 residues in the CDR3. The CDR3: CASSSGPPGANVPTF. CDR3 in DNA: TGTGCCAGCAGCTCCGGTCCTCCCGGGGCCAACGTCCCGACTTTC.

The table lists this clonotype with many counts. V is TRBV14 and J is TRBJ2-7; 8 bases are shared with TRBD1. The CDR3 contains 15 residues. With V trimmed by 4 bases and J by 0 bases, 5 bases remained unmatched. CDR1 and CDR2 (germline): SGHDN, FVKESK. This chain's CDR3 is CASSRNGQGSYEQYF. CDR3 sequence (DNA): TGTGCCAGCAGCCGGAACGGACAGGGCTCCTACGAGCAGTACTTC.

The chain has TRBV7-9 and TRBJ1-3, with D hard to call. This CDR3 region has 15 residues. V lost 5 bases, J lost 0 bases, and 11 bases lay in between. Germline values: CDR1 SEHNR, CDR2 FQNEAQ (reference sequence). In nucleotides, the CDR3 is TGTGCCAGCAGCCTAGGGAGGAACTCTGGAAACACCATATATTTT. Translation gives CASSLGRNSGNTIYF. The full variable domain, completed using reference TRBV7-9 and TRBJ1-3, is DTGVSQNPRHKITKRGQNVTFRCDPISEHNRLYWYRQTLGQGPEFLTYFQNEAQLEKSRLLSDRFSAERPKGSFSTLEIQRTEQGDSAMYLCASSLGRNSGNTIYFGEGSWLTVV.

V usage is TRBV7-7 and J usage is TRBJ2-5; D uncertain. Germline lookup yields CDR1 SSHAT and CDR2 FNYEAQ (reference sequence). This CDR3 comprises 13 residues. CDR3 amino acids: CAGSLGFQETQYF. CDR3 DNA: TGTGCTGGCAGCCTAGGGTTCCAAGAGACCCAGTACTTC.

The chain combines TRBV20-1 with TRBJ1-2; D is unresolved. Germline V gene data show CDR1 as DFQATT and CDR2 as SNEGSKA (reference sequence). Trimming shortened V by 6 bases and J by 2 bases, and 10 bases separated the two germline ends. CDR3 length: 12 residues. Written as DNA, the CDR3 is TGCAGTGCGGCGGCCTCAAACTATGGCTACACCTTC. Translation gives CSAAASNYGYTF.

The rearrangement joins TRBV7-9 to TRBJ2-7; no clear D gene. The V gene lost 0 bases and the J gene lost 2 bases, with 8 bases spanning the gap. Germline V gene data show CDR1 as SEHNR and CDR2 as FQNEAQ (reference sequence). The CDR3 is 14 residues long. CDR3 amino acids: CASSLADGAYEQYF. CDR3 sequence (DNA): TGTGCCAGCAGCTTAGCGGATGGCGCCTACGAGCAGTACTTC.

This clonotype appeared a single time. The V and J genes are TRBV7-3 and TRBJ2-2, with D perhaps TRBD1 or TRBD2 (6 bases each). Between the trimmed V and J ends, which lost 4 bases and 6 bases, there was a span of 12 bases. CDR1 is SGHTA and CDR2 is FQGTGA in the germline V gene. This CDR3 is built from 14 residues. CDR3: CASSSTGGSGELFF. For the CDR3, the DNA is TGTGCCAGCAGCTCCACCGGGGGCTCCGGGGAGCTGTTTTTT.

This chain connects TRBV2 to TRBJ1-2, with D perhaps matching TRBD1 (6 bases). The CDR3 runs 14 residues. Germline loops: CDR1 SNHLY, CDR2 FYNNEI. Trimming cost V 1 base and J 3 bases, with 9 bases left between them. The CDR3 nucleotides are TGTGCCAGCAGTGAAGGCACAGGGCACTATGGCTACACCTTC. It codes for CASSEGTGHYGYTF.

This clonotype was recorded only once. The chain employs TRBV14 and TRBJ1-2; no clear D. The CDR3 loop spans 13 amino acids. Germline V gives CDR1 SGHDN, CDR2 FVKESK. The V end lost 0 bases, the J end lost 7 bases, and 9 bases lay between the germline ends. The CDR3, as DNA: TGTGCCAGCAGCCAAGACGTGATCGGTGGCTACACCTTC. It yields the protein CASSQDVIGGYTF.

A single count supports this clonotype. This chain links TRBV7-9 with TRBJ2-7, with D possibly being TRBD1 (5 bases). The CDR3 runs 15 residues. CDR1 and CDR2 from the germline V gene are SEHNR and FQNEAQ (reference sequence). V was clipped by 5 bases and J by 2 bases, with 16 bases between them. The DNA of the CDR3 is TGTGCCAGCAGCAGCTCAGGGTATAGGGCCTACGAGCAGTACTTC. Residues: CASSSSGYRAYEQYF. Filled out from reference TRBV7-9 and TRBJ2-7, the complete variable domain reads DTGVSQNPRHKITKRGQNVTFRCDPISEHNRLYWYRQTLGQGPEFLTYFQNEAQLEKSRLLSDRFSAERPKGSFSTLEIQRTEQGDSAMYLCASSSSGYRAYEQYFGPGTRLTVT.

V gene TRBV9 combines with J gene TRBJ2-2, with 7 bases fitting TRBD1. The V gene's germline CDR1 is SGDLS and CDR2 YYNGEE. J gave up 7 bases and V 3 bases, and 3 bases lay outside the gene matches. CDR3 length: 13 amino acids. The DNA of the CDR3 is TGTGCCAGCAGCGCGAGGACAGGCGGGGAGCTGTTTTTT. This encodes CASSARTGGELFF.

The rearrangement uses TRBV29-1 and TRBJ2-7; D possibly matches TRBD1 or TRBD2 (5 bases each). Germline V gene data show CDR1 as SQVTM and CDR2 as ANQGSEA. Trimming pared 2 bases from V and 5 bases from J, leaving 13 bases between. CDR3 length: 13 amino acids. This chain's CDR3 is CSVEKGRGDEQYF. The CDR3 bases are TGCAGCGTTGAAAAGGGTAGAGGGGACGAGCAGTACTTC.

The rearrangement links TRBV10-3 to TRBJ2-5, with 9 bases fitting TRBD2. There are 15 residues in the CDR3. The ends lost 4 bases at V and 5 bases at J; junction bases unmatched: 8. The germline V gene has CDR1 ENHRY and CDR2 SYGVKD. CDR3 region: CAISGSGGGGETQYF. CDR3 sequence (DNA): TGTGCCATCAGTGGTAGCGGGGGCGGTGGGGAGACCCAGTACTTC.

This clonotype occurred many times. V usage is TRBV5-1 and J usage is TRBJ1-5; D gene unclear. Germline CDR1 reads SGHRS; CDR2 reads YFSETQ. V was trimmed by 0 bases and J by 7 bases, leaving 8 bases between them. The CDR3 extends over 13 amino acids. DNA for the CDR3: TGCGCCAGCAGCTTGGGGGCACAACAGCCCCAGCATTTT. Translated: CASSLGAQQPQHF.

The rearrangement joins TRBV15 to TRBJ1-5, with D possibly matching TRBD1 (6 bases). CDR3 length: 13 residues. CDR1 and CDR2 (germline): LNHNV, YYDKDF (reference sequence). V lost 5 bases and J 7 bases, leaving 12 bases between the germline ends. CDR3 loop: CATSGVGGQPQHF. In DNA, the CDR3 is TGTGCCACCAGCGGAGTTGGGGGCCAGCCCCAGCATTTT.